The clone carrying this T cell receptor (beta chain) was detected once. Its antigen is as yet unknown. The entire patient cohort was treatment-naive prior to thyroid surgery. The germline V gene encodes CDR1 LGHDT and CDR2 YNNKEL (reference sequence). V lost 4 bases and J lost 4; bases outside the gene matches: 2. This CDR3 contains 13 residues. These data originate in a study of metastatic and nonmetastatic thyroid tumors. Study-level points and caveats: According to reports, the diversity of TCR beta was significantly higher in malignant thyroid tumors than in benign nodules, and this held in both blood and tumor samples.

TCRdb re-called the PCR reads with MiXCR. The data contain about 35,000 clones, over 25% of them singletons. The specimen sequenced was blood. This receptor was taken from a female donor with papillary thyroid cancer or a benign thyroid nodule (not recorded which). Some clones in this sample may be carry-over from other donors' samples. The chain combines TRBV3-1 with TRBJ2-7; 9 bases agree with TRBD1. For the CDR3, the DNA is TGTGCCAGCAGCCTGACAGGGGGGTACGAGCAGTACTTC. This translates into CASSLTGGYEQYF.